This TCR beta chain is from a study of blood T cell repertoires in COVID-19. About the study: The origin of the acute and convalescent COVID-19 samples was the United States, Italy and Spain.

This clone was counted only a few times. The V gene's germline CDR1 is MGHDK and CDR2 SYGVNS. Trimming pared 6 bases from V and 3 bases from J, leaving 12 bases between. The CDR3 totals 14 residues. Membership in each cohort depended on participant-reported clinical history. Generated by immunoSEQ multiplex PCR, the TCRdb table keeps only in-frame clones and is missing some. The sample carries more than 100,000 clones, roughly 80% recorded once. The sequenced sample consisted of PBMCs or T cells enriched from blood (not recorded which). The J gene is TRBJ1-5, the V gene TRBV25-1; D possibly corresponds to TRBD1 (5 bases). The receptor's source is a middle-aged man with acute COVID-19. The CDR3 nucleotides are TGTGCCAGCAGCGCAGGGTTTCCCAATCAGCCCCAGCATTTT. Encoded protein: CASSAGFPNQPQHF.